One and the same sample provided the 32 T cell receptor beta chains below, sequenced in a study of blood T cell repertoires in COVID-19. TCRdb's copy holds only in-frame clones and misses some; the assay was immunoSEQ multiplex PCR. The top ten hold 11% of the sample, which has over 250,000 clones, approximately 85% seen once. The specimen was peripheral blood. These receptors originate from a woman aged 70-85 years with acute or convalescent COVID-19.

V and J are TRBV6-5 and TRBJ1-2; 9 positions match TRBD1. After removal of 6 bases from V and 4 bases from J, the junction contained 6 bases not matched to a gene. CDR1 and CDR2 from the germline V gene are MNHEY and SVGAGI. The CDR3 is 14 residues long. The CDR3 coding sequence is TGTGCCAGCAGGGCGACAGGGGGACTCTATGGCTACACCTTC. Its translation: CASRATGGLYGYTF.

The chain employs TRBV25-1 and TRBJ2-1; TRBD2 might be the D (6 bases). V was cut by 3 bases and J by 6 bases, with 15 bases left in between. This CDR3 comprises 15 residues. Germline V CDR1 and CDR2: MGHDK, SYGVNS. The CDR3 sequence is CASSDQGGFINEQFF. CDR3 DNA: TGTGCCAGCAGTGACCAAGGAGGGTTTATCAATGAGCAGTTCTTC. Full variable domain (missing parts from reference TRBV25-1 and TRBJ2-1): EADIYQTPRYLVIGTGKKITLECSQTMGHDKMYWYQQDPGMELHLIHYSYGVNSTEKGDLSSESTVSRIRTEHFPLTLESARPSHTSQYLCASSDQGGFINEQFFGPGTRLTVL.

The CDR3 spells CASEDRANTEAFF. Here the CDR3 DNA reads TGTGCCAGCGAGGACAGGGCGAACACTGAAGCTTTCTTT. The J gene is TRBJ1-1, the V gene TRBV19, with 8 bases matching TRBD1. The V and J ends lost 9 bases and 1 base, in that order; junction bases with no gene match: 4. The CDR3 loop spans 13 amino acids. The germline V gene encodes CDR1 LNHDA and CDR2 SQIVND (reference sequence).

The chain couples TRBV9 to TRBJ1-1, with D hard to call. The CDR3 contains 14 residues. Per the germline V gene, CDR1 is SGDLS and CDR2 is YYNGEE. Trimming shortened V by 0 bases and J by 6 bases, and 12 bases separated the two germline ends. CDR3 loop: CASSVALSVAEAFF. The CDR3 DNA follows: TGTGCCAGCAGCGTAGCTTTGTCAGTGGCTGAAGCTTTCTTT.

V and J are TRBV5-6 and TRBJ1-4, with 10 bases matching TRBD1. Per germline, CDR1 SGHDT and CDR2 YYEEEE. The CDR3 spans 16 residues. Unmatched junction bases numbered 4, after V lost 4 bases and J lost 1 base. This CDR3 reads CASSRDRGGTNEKLFF. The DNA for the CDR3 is TGTGCCAGCAGCCGGGACAGGGGCGGAACTAATGAAAAACTGTTTTTT.

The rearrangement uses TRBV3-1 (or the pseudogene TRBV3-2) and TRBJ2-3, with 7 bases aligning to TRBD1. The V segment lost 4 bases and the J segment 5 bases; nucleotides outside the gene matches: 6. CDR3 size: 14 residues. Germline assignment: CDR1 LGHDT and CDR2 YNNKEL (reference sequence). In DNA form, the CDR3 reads TGTGCCAGCAGCCTCCGGGACAGTGAAGATACGCAGTATTTT. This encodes CASSLRDSEDTQYF.

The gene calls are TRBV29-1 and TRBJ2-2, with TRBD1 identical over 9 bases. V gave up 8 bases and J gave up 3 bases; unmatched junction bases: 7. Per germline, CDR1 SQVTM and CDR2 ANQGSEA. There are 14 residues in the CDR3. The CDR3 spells CSTRGDRDTGELFF. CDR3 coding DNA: TGCAGCACCAGAGGGGACAGGGACACCGGGGAGCTGTTTTTT.

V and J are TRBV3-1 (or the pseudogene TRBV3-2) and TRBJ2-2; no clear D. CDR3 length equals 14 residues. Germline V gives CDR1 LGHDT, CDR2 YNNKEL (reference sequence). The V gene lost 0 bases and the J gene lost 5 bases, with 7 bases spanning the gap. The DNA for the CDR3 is TGTGCCAGCAGCCAAGATCCCAAAACCGGGGAGCTGTTTTTT. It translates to CASSQDPKTGELFF.

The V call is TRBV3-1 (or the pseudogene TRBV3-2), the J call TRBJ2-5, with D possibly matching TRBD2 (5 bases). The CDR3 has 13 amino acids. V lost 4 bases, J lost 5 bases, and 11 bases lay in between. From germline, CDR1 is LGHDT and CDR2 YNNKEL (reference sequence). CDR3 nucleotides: TGTGCCAGCAGCCCTCCCGGGGTGGAGACCCAGTACTTC. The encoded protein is CASSPPGVETQYF.

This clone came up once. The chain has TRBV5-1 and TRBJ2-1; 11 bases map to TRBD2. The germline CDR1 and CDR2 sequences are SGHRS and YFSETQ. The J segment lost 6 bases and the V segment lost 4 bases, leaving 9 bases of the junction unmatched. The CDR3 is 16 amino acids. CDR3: CASSPTTSGGGNEQFF. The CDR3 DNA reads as TGCGCCAGCAGCCCCACTACTAGCGGGGGAGGCAATGAGCAGTTCTTC. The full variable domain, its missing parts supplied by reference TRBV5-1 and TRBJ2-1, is KAGVTQTPRYLIKTRGQQVTLSCSPISGHRSVSWYQQTPGQGLQFLFEYFSETQRNKGNFPGRFSGRQFSNSRSEMNVSTLELGDSALYLCASSPTTSGGGNEQFFGPGTRLTVL.

This CDR3 reads CASSEGVDGYTF. The CDR3 DNA follows: TGTGCCAGCAGCGAAGGGGTGGACGGCTACACCTTC. The genes are TRBV5-4 and TRBJ1-2; weak D call: TRBD1 (5 bases). CDR1 SGHNT and CDR2 YYREEE come from the germline V gene (reference sequence). There are 12 residues in the CDR3. Trimming shortened V by 4 bases and J by 8 bases, and 12 bases separated the two germline ends.

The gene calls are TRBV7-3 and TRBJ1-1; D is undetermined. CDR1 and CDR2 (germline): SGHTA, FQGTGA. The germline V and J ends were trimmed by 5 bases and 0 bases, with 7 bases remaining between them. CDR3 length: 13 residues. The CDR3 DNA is TGTGCCAGCAGCCTATTCGTGAACACTGAAGCTTTCTTT. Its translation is CASSLFVNTEAFF.

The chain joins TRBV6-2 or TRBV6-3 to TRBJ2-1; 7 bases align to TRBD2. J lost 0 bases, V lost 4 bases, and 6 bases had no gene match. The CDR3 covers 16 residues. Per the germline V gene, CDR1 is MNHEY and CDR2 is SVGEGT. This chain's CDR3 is CASSSRLAGSYNEQFF. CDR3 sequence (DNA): TGTGCCAGCAGTTCCCGACTAGCCGGCTCCTACAATGAGCAGTTCTTC.

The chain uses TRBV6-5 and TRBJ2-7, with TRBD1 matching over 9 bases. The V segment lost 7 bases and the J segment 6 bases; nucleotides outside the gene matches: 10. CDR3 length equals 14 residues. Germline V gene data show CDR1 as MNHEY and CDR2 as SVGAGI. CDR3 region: CASIPGQGFGEQYF. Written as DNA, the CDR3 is TGTGCCAGCATCCCGGGACAGGGCTTCGGCGAGCAGTACTTC.

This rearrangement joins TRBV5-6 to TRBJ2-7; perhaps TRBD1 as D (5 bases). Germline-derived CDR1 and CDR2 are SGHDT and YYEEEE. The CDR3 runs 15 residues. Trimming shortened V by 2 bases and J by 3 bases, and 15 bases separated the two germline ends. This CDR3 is CASSLWGQGYYEQYF. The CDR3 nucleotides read TGTGCCAGCAGCTTATGGGGCCAGGGCTACTACGAGCAGTACTTC.

The CDR3 protein is CASSARGISGNTIYF. CDR3 DNA sequence: TGTGCCAGCAGTGCCCGGGGGATCTCTGGAAACACCATATATTTT. The chain uses TRBV6-1 and TRBJ1-3, with D possibly being TRBD1 (5 bases). Per germline, CDR1 MNHNS and CDR2 SASEGT. CDR3 length equals 15 residues. Trimming took off 4 bases at V and 0 bases at J, with 10 bases between the two ends.

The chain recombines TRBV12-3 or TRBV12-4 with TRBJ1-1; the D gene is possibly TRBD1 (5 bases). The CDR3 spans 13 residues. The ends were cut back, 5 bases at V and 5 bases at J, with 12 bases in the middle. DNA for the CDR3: TGTGCCAGCAGTCCGGGGGTAGAGACTGAAGCTTTCTTT. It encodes CASSPGVETEAFF.

The CDR3 DNA sequence: TGTGCCAGCAGTAGCGGGGCGCGGGGCTATGAGCAGTTCTTC. It specifies CASSSGARGYEQFF. The chain has TRBV3-1 (or the pseudogene TRBV3-2) and TRBJ2-1; 8 bases are shared with TRBD2. CDR1 is LGHDT, CDR2 YNNKEL, per germline (reference sequence). The CDR3 has 14 amino acids. The trim removed 6 bases at V and 8 bases at J, leaving 9 bases unmatched.

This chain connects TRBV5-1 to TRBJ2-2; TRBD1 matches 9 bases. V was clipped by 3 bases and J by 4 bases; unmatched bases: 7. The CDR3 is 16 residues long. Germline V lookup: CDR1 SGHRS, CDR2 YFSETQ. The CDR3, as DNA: TGCGCCAGCAGCTACCGGGACAGGGTGGGCACCGGGGAGCTGTTTTTT. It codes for CASSYRDRVGTGELFF.

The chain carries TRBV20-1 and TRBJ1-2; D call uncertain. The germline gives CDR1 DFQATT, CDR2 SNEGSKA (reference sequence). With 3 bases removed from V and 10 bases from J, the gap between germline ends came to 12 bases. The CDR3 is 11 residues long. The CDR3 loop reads CSARWQRDYTF. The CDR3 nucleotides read TGCAGTGCTAGGTGGCAGAGGGACTACACCTTC.

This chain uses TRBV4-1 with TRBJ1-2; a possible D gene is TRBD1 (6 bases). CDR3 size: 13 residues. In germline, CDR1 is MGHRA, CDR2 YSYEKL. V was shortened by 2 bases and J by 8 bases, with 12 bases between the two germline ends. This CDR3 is CASSQPGQRGYTF. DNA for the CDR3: TGCGCCAGCAGCCAACCGGGACAAAGGGGCTACACCTTC.

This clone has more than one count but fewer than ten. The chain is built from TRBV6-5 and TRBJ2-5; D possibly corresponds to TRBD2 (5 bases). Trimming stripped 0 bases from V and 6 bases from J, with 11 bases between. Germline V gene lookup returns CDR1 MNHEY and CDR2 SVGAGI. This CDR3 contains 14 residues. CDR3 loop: CASSYSGRGQTQYF. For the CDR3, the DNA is TGTGCCAGCAGTTACTCCGGGCGAGGGCAGACCCAGTACTTC.

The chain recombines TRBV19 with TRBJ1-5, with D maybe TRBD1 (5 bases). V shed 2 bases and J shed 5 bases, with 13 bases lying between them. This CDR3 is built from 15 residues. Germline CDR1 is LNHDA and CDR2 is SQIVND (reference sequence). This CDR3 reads CASSINRGGDQPQHF. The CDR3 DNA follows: TGTGCCAGTAGTATAAACCGGGGCGGGGATCAGCCCCAGCATTTT.

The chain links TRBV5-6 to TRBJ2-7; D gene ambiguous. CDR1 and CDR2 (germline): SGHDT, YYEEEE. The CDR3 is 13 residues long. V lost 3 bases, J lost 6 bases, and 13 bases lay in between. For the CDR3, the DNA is TGTGCCAGCAGCTCGGTCGGAAGAGGCGAGCAGTACTTC. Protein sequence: CASSSVGRGEQYF.

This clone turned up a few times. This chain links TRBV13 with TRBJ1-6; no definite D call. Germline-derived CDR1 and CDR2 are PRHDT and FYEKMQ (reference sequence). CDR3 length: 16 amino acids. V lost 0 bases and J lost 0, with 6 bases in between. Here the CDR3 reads CASSLGLISYNSPLHF. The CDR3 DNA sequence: TGTGCCAGCAGCTTAGGACTGATCTCCTATAATTCACCCCTCCACTTT.

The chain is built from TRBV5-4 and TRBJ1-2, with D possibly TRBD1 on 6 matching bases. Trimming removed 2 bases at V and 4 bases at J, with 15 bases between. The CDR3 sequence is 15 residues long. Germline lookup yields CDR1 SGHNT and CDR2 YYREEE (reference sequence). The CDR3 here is CASSFIDRFPYGYTF. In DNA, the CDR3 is TGTGCCAGCAGCTTCATTGACAGGTTTCCCTATGGCTACACCTTC. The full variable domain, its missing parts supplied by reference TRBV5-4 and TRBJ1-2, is ETGVTQSPTHLIKTRGQQVTLRCSSQSGHNTVSWYQQALGQGPQFIFQYYREEENGRGNFPPRFSGLQFPNYSSELNVNALELDDSALYLCASSFIDRFPYGYTFGSGTRLTVV.

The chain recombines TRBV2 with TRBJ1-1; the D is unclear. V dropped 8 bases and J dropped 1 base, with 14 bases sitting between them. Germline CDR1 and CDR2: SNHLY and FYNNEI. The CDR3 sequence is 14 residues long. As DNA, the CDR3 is TGTGCCAGCGACATTGGCATTTCGAACACTGAAGCTTTCTTT. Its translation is CASDIGISNTEAFF.

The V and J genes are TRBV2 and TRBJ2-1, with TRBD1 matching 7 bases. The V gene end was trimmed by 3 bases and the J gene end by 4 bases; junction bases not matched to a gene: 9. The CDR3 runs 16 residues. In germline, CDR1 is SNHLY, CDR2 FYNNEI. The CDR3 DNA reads TGTGCCAGCAGTGACGCCGGGCCCAGGGGGTACAATGAGCAGTTCTTC. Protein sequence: CASSDAGPRGYNEQFF.

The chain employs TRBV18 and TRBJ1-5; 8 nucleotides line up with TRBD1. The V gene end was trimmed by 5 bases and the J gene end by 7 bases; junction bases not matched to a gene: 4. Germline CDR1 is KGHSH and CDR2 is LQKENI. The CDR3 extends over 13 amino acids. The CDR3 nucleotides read TGTGCCAGCTCAGGGGACAGGAACCAGCCCCAGCATTTT. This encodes CASSGDRNQPQHF.

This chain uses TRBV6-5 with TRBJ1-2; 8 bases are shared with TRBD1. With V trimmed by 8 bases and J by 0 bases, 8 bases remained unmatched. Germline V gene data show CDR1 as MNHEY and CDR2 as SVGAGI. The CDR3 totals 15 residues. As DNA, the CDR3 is TGTGCCAGCCGTAGGACAGGGAGGACTAACTATGGCTACACCTTC. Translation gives CASRRTGRTNYGYTF.

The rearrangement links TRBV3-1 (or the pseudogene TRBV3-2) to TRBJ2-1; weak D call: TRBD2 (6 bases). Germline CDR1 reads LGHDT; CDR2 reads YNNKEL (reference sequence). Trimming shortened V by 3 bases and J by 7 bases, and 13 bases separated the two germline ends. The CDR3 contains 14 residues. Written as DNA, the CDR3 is TGTGCCAGCAGCCAGAGATCTAGCGAAAATGAGCAGTTCTTC. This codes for CASSQRSSENEQFF.

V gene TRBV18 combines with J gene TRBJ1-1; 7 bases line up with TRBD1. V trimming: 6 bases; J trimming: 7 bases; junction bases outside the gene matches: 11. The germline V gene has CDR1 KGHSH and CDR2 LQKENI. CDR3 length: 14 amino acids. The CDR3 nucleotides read TGTGCCAGCTCGCGACAGGGACAAAGTGGTGAAGCTTTCTTT. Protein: CASSRQGQSGEAFF. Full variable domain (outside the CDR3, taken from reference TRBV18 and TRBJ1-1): NAGVMQNPRHLVRRRGQEARLRCSPMKGHSHVYWYRQLPEEGLKFMVYLQKENIIDESGMPKERFSAEFPKEGPSILRIQQVVRGDSAAYFCASSRQGQSGEAFFGQGTRLTVV.